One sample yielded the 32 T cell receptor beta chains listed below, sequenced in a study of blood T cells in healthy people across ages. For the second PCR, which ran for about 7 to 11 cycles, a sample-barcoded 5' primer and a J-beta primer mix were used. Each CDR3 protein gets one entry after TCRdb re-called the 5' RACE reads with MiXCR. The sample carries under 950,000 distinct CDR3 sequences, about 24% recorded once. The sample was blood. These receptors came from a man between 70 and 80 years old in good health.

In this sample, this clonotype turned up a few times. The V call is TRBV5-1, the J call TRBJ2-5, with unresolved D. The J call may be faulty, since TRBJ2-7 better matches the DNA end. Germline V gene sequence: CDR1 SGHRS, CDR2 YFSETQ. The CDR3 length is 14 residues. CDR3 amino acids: CASSLEPPHYEQYF. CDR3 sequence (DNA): TGCGCCAGCAGCTTGGAGCCACCCCACTACGAGCAGTACTTC.

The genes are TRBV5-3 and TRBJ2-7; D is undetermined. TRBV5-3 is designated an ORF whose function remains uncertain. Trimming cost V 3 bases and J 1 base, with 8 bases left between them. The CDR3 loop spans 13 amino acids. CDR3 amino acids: CARSCEHSYEQYF. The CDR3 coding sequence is TGTGCCAGAAGCTGTGAGCATTCCTACGAGCAGTACTTC.

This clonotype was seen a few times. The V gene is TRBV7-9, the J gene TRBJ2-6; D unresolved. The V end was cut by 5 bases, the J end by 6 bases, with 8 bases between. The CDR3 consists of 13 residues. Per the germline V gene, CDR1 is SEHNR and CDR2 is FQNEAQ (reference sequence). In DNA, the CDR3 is TGTGCCAGCAGCCTGGTAGAGGCCAACGTCCTGACTTTC. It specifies CASSLVEANVLTF.

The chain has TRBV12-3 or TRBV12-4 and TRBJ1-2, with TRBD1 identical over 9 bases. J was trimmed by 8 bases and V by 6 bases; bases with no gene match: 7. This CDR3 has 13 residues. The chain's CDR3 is CASSFSTGGGYTF. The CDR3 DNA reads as TGTGCCAGCAGCTTTAGTACAGGGGGCGGCTACACCTTC.

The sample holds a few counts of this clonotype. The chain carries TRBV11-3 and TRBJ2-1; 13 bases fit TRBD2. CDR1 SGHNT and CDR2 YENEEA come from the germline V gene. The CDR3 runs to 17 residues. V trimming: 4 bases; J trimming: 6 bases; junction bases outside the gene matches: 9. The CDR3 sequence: CASSSPSGLAGPNEQFF. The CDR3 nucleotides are TGTGCCAGCAGCTCGCCTTCGGGACTAGCGGGACCCAATGAGCAGTTCTTC.

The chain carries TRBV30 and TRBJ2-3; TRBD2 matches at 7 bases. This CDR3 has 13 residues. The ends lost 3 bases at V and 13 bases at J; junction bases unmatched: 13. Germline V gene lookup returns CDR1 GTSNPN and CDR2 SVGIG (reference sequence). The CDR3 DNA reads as TGTGCCTGGAGGGGAATCGCAACTAGCGTCAAGTATTTT. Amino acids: CAWRGIATSVKYF.

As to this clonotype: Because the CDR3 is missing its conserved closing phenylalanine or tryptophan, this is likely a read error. As DNA, the CDR3 is TGTGCCAGCAGTTTGGCGGGGACAGTTTATGGCTACACCCTC. Translation: CASSLAGTVYGYTL. The chain recombines TRBV12-3 or TRBV12-4 with TRBJ1-2; 7 positions agree with TRBD1. The V segment lost 3 bases and the J segment 5 bases; nucleotides outside the gene matches: 6. The CDR3 consists of 14 residues.

The DNA of the CDR3 is TGTGCCAGCAGCTCCGTAGGGGTAACTGAAGCTTTCTTT. The encoded protein is CASSSVGVTEAFF. The chain recombines TRBV7-6 with TRBJ1-1; D is perhaps TRBD1 (5 bases). This CDR3 is built from 13 residues. Trimming removed 4 bases from V and 5 bases from J, with 11 bases in between. In germline, CDR1 is SGHVS, CDR2 FNYEAQ.

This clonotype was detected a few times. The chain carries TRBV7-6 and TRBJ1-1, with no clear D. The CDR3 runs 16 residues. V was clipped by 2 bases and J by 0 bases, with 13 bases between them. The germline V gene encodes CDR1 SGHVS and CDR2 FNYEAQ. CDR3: CASSLNLARMNTEAFF. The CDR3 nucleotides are TGTGCCAGCAGCTTAAATTTGGCGCGCATGAACACTGAAGCTTTCTTT.

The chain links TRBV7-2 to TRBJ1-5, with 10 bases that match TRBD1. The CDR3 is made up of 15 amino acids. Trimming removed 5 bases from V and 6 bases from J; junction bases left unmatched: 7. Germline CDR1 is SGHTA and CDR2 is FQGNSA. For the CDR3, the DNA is TGTGCCAGCAGCCGACAGGGGGCGCTCGGTCAGCCCCAGCATTTT. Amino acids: CASSRQGALGQPQHF.

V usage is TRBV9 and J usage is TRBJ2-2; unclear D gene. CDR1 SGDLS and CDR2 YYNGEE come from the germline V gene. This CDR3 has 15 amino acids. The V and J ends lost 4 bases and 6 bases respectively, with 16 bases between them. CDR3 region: CASSPAWAGPGELFF. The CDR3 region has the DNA TGTGCCAGCAGCCCGGCGTGGGCTGGCCCCGGGGAGCTGTTTTTT. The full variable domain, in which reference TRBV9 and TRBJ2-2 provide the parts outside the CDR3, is DSGVTQTPKHLITATGQRVTLRCSPRSGDLSVYWYQQSLDQGLQFLIQYYNGEERAKGNILERFSAQQFPDLHSELNLSSLELGDSALYFCASSPAWAGPGELFFGEGSRLTVL.

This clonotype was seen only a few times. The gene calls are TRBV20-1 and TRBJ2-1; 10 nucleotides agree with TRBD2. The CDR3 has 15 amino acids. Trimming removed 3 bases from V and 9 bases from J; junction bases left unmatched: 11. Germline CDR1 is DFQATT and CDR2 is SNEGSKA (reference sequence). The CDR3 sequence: CSASRNSGRSGEQFF. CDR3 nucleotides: TGCAGTGCTAGTAGAAATAGCGGGAGGAGTGGTGAGCAGTTCTTC.

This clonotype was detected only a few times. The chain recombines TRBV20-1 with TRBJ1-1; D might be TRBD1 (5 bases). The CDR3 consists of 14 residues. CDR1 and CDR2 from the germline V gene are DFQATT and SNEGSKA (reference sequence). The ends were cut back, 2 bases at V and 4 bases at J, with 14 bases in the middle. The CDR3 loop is CSARPGSSGTEAFF. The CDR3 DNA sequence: TGCAGTGCTAGACCAGGGTCGTCGGGCACTGAAGCTTTCTTT.

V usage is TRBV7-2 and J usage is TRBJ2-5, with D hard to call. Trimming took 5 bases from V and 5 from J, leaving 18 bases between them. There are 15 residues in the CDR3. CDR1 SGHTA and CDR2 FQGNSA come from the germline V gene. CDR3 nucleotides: TGTGCCAGCAGCAGAGTCCCCACAATGAGGGAGACCCAGTACTTC. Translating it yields CASSRVPTMRETQYF. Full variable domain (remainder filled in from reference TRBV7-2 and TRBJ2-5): GAGVSQSPSNKVTEKGKDVELRCDPISGHTALYWYRQSLGQGLEFLIYFQGNSAPDKSGLPSDRFSAERTGGSVSTLTIQRTQQEDSAVYLCASSRVPTMRETQYFGPGTRLLVL.

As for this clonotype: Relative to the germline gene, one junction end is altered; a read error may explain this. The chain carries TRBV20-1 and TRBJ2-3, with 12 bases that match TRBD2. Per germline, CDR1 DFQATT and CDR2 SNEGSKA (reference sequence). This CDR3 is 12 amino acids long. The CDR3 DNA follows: TGCAGTGCTAGAGGGACTAGCGGGACGCAGTCTTTT. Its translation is CSARGTSGTQSF.

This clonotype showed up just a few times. CDR3: CASSPITGGTEAFF. CDR3 DNA sequence: TGTGCCAGCTCACCAATAACAGGGGGCACTGAAGCTTTCTTT. The V and J genes are TRBV18 and TRBJ1-1, with 8 bases identical to TRBD1. V dropped 2 bases and J dropped 4; count of bases not matched to a gene: 3. The germline V gene encodes CDR1 KGHSH and CDR2 LQKENI. The CDR3 consists of 14 residues.

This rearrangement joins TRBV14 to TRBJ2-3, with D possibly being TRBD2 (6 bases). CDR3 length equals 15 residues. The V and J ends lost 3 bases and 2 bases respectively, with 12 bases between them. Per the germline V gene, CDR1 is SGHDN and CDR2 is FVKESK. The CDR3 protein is CASSQGLGFTDTQYF. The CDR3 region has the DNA TGTGCCAGCAGCCAGGGACTGGGATTCACAGATACGCAGTATTTT.

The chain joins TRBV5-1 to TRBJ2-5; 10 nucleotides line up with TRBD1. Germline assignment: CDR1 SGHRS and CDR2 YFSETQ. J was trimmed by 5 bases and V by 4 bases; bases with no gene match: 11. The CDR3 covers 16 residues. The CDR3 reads CASSLTGTGVFETQYF. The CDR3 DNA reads TGCGCCAGCAGCCTAACCGGGACAGGGGTGTTCGAGACCCAGTACTTC.

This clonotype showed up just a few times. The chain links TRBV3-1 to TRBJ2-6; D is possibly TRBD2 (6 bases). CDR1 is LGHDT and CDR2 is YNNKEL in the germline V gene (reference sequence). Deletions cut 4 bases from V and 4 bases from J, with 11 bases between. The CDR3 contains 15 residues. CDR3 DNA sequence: TGTGCCAGCAGCCTCCTACTAGCCGGGGCCAACGTCCTGACTTTC. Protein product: CASSLLLAGANVLTF.

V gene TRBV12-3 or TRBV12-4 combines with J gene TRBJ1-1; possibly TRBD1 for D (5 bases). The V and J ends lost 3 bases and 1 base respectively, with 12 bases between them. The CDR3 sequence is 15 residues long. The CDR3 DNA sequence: TGTGCCAGCAGTTTTTGGGGGGGGAGGAACACTGAAGCTTTCTTT. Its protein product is CASSFWGGRNTEAFF.

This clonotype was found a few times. The CDR3 protein is CSARGRTSGVAKNIQYF. DNA for the CDR3: TGCAGTGCTAGAGGGAGGACTAGCGGGGTTGCCAAAAACATTCAGTACTTC. The V and J genes are TRBV20-1 and TRBJ2-4, with 12 nucleotides matching TRBD2. This CDR3 region has 17 residues. Per germline, CDR1 DFQATT and CDR2 SNEGSKA (reference sequence). The V gene end was trimmed by 1 base and the J gene end by 1 base; junction bases not matched to a gene: 5.

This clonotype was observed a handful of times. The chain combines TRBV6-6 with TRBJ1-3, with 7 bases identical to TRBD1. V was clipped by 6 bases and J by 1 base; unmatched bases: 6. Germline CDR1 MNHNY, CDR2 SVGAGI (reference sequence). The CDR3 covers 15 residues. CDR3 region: CASSPTGQSGNTIYF. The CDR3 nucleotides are TGTGCCAGCAGCCCGACAGGGCAATCTGGAAACACCATATATTTT.

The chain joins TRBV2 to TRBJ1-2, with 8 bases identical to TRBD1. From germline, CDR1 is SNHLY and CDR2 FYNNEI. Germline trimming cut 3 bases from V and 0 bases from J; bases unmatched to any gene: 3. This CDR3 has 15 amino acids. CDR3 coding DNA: TGTGCCAGCAGTGAGGAACAGGGGGCTAACTATGGCTACACCTTC. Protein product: CASSEEQGANYGYTF.

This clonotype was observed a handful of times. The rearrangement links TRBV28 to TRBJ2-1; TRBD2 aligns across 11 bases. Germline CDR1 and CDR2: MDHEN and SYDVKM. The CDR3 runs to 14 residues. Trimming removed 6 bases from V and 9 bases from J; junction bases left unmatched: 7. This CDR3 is CASRYSGRATEQFF. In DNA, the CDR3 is TGTGCCAGCAGATATAGCGGGAGGGCCACTGAGCAGTTCTTC.

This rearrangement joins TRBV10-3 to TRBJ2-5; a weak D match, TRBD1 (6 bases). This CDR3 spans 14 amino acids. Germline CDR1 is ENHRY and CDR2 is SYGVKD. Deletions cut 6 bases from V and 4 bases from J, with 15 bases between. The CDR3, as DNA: TGTGCCATCAGGCGGGCAGGGGAAGGAGAGACCCAGTACTTC. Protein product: CAIRRAGEGETQYF.

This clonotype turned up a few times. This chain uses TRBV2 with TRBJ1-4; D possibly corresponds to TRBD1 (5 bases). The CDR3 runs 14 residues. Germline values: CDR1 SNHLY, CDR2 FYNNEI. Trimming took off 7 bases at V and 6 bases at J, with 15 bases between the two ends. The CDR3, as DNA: TGTGCCAGCACACTTGACAGTCCTTATGAAAAACTGTTTTTT. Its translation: CASTLDSPYEKLFF.

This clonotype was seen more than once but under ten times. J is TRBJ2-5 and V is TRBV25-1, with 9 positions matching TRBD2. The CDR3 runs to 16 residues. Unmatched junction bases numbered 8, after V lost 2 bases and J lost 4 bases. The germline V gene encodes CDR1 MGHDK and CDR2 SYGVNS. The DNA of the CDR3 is TGTGCCAGCAGTGAAGGGGGGGGACTAGCTTCAGAGACCCAGTACTTC. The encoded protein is CASSEGGGLASETQYF.

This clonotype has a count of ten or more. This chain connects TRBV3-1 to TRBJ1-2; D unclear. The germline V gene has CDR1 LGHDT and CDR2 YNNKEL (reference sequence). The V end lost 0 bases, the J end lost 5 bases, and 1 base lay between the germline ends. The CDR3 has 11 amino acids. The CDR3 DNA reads TGTGCCAGCAGCCAAGATTATGGCTACACCTTC. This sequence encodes CASSQDYGYTF.

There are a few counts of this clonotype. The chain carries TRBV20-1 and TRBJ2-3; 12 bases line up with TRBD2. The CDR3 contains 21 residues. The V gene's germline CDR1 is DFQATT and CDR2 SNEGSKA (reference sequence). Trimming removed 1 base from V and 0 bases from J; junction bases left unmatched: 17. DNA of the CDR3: TGCAGTGCTAGAGCCTTCAGGGCTAGCGGGGGGGCGTCCCCCAGCACAGATACGCAGTATTTT. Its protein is CSARAFRASGGASPSTDTQYF.

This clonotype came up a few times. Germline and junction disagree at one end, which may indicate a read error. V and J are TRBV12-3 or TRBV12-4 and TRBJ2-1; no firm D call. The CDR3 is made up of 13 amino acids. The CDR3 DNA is TGTGCCAGCAGTTTATACAGTCAAGAGACCCAGCACTTC. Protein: CASSLYSQETQHF.

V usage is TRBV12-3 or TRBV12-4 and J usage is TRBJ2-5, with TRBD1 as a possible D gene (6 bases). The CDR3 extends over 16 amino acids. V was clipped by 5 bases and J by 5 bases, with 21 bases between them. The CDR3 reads CASSVPGTPRRETQYF. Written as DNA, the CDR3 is TGTGCCAGCAGTGTACCGGGGACACCTCGTCGGGAGACCCAGTACTTC.

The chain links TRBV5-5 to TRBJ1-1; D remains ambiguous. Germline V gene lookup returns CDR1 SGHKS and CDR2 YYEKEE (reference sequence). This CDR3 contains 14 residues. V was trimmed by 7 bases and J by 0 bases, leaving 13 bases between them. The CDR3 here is CASGSRNLNTEAFF. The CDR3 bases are TGTGCCAGCGGTTCAAGAAACTTGAACACTGAAGCTTTCTTT.